This record covers a single TCR beta chain. Its antigen is currently unknown. This sample was included in a study of cytomegalovirus exposure and HLA in healthy donors. General study findings and limits: Among CMV-associated TCR beta chains, most appeared HLA-restricted in a later analysis. Cytomegalovirus association was listed for about 180 TCR beta chains. Near-uniform donor sequencing depth was presumed by presence/absence analyses.

PCR used 60 Vbeta primers and 13 Jbeta primers. Generated by immunoSEQ multiplex PCR, the TCRdb table keeps only in-frame clones and is missing some. The repertoire holds about 140,000 clones, with 88% as singletons. V lost 1 base, J lost 2 bases, and 9 bases stayed unmatched. The germline V gene encodes CDR1 PRHDT and CDR2 FYEKMQ (reference sequence). The CDR3 is 17 amino acids. This sequence joins TRBV13 and TRBJ2-7, with 9 bases that match TRBD1. The clonotype was recovered from a woman aged 40-49 years in good health and CMV-seronegative. The specimen was PBMCs. The CDR3 sequence is CASSLVTAGQGTYEQYF. Here the CDR3 DNA reads TGTGCCAGCAGCTTAGTAACGGCTGGACAGGGGACCTACGAGCAGTACTTC.